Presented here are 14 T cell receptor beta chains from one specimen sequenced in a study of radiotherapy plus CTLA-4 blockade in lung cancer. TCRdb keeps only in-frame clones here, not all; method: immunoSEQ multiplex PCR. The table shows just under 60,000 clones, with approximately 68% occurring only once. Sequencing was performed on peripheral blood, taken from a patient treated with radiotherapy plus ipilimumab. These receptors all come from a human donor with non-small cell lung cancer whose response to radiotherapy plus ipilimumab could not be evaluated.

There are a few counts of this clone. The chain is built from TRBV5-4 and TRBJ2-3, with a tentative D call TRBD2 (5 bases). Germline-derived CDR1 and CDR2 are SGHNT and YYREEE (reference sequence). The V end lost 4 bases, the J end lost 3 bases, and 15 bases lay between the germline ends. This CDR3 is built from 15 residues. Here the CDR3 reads CASSPTRRVTDTQYF. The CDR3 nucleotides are TGTGCCAGCAGCCCTACTAGGCGGGTGACAGATACGCAGTATTTT.

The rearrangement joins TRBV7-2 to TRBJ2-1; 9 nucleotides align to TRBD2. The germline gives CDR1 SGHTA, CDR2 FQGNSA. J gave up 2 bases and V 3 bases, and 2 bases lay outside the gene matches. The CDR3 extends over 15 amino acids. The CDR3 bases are TGTGCCAGCAGCTTTAGCGGGAGTACCTACAATGAGCAGTTCTTC. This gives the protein CASSFSGSTYNEQFF. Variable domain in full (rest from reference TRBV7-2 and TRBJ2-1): GAGVSQSPSNKVTEKGKDVELRCDPISGHTALYWYRQSLGQGLEFLIYFQGNSAPDKSGLPSDRFSAERTGGSVSTLTIQRTQQEDSAVYLCASSFSGSTYNEQFFGPGTRLTVL.

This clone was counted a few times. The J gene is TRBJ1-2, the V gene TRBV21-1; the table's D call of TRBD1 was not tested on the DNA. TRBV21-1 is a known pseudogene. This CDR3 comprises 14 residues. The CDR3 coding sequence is TGTGCCAGCAGCATTACAGGGGGCGACTATGGCTACACCTTC. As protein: CASSITGGDYGYTF.

In DNA, the CDR3 is TGTGCCAGCAGCTTAGACAGGGGCGCTGACTATCAGCCCCAGCATTTT. This codes for CASSLDRGADYQPQHF. V and J are TRBV5-8 and TRBJ1-5, with 8 bases identical to TRBD1. Germline trimming cut 2 bases from V and 5 bases from J; bases unmatched to any gene: 9. CDR3 size: 16 residues. Germline V CDR1 and CDR2: SGHTS, YDEGEE.

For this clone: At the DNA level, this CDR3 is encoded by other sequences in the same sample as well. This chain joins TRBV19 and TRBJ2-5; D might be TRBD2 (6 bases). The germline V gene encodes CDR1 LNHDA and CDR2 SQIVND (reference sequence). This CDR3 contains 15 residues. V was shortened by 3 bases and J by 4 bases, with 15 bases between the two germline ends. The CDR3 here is CASSIGRGRGETQYF. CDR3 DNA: TGTGCCAGTAGTATCGGTCGGGGGAGAGGAGAGACCCAGTACTTC.

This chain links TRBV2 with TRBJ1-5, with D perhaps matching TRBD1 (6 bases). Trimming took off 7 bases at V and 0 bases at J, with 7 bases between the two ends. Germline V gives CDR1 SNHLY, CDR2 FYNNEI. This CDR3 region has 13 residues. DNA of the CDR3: TGTGCCAGCAACAGGGATAGCAATCAGCCCCAGCATTTT. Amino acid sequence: CASNRDSNQPQHF.

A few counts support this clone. The CDR3 is CASSPDGSSYEQYF. CDR3 DNA sequence: TGTGCCAGCAGTCCAGACGGGAGCTCCTACGAGCAGTACTTC. This chain joins TRBV6-5 and TRBJ2-7; a possible D gene is TRBD2 (6 bases). Trimming took off 5 bases at V and 0 bases at J, with 11 bases between the two ends. Germline CDR1 reads MNHEY; CDR2 reads SVGAGI. The CDR3 extends over 14 amino acids.

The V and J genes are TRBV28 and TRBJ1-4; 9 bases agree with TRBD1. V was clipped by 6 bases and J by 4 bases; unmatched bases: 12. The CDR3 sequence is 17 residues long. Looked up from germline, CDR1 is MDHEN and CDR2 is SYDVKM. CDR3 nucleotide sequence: TGTGCCAGCAGGCCTACCACAGGGGGCGGTGGTAATGAAAAACTGTTTTTT. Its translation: CASRPTTGGGGNEKLFF.

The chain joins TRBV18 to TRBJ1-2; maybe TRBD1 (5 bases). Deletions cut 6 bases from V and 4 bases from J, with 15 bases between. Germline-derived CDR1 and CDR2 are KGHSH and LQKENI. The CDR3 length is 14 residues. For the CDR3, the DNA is TGTGCCAGCTCGCCGTCGGGGGGAAGCTATGGCTACACCTTC. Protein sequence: CASSPSGGSYGYTF.

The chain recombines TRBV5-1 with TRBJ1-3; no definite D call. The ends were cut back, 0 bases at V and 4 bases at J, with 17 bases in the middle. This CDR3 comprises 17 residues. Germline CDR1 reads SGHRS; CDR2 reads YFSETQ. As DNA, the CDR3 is TGCGCCAGCAGCTTGGACTCCCCGGGAGGGTCCGGAAACACCATATATTTT. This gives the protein CASSLDSPGGSGNTIYF.

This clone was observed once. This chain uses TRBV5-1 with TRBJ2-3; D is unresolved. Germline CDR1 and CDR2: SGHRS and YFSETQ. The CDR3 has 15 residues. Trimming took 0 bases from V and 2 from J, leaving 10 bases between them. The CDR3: CASSLGEVVTDTQYF. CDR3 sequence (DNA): TGCGCCAGCAGCTTGGGAGAGGTTGTCACAGATACGCAGTATTTT.

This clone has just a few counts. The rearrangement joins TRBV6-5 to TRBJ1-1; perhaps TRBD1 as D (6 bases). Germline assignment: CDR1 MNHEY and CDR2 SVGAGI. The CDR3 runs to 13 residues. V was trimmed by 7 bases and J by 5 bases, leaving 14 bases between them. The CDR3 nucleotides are TGTGCCAGCAAAGAGGCAGGGGAAACTGAAGCTTTCTTT. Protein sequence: CASKEAGETEAFF.

The CDR3 protein is CASSLDRPYNEQFF. The CDR3 DNA reads TGCGCCAGCAGCTTAGACAGGCCATACAATGAGCAGTTCTTC. V gene TRBV5-1 combines with J gene TRBJ2-1; maybe TRBD1 (6 bases). Germline values: CDR1 SGHRS, CDR2 YFSETQ. Trimming pared 2 bases from V and 4 bases from J, leaving 10 bases between. This CDR3 comprises 14 residues. Complete variable domain (other parts from reference TRBV5-1 and TRBJ2-1): KAGVTQTPRYLIKTRGQQVTLSCSPISGHRSVSWYQQTPGQGLQFLFEYFSETQRNKGNFPGRFSGRQFSNSRSEMNVSTLELGDSALYLCASSLDRPYNEQFFGPGTRLTVL.

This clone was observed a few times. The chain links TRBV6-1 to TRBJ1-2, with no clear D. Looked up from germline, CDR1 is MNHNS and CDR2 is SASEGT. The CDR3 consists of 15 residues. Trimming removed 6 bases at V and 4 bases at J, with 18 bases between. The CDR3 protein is CASSPHGRGGYGYTF. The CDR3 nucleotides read TGTGCCAGCAGCCCCCACGGACGGGGAGGCTATGGCTACACCTTC.